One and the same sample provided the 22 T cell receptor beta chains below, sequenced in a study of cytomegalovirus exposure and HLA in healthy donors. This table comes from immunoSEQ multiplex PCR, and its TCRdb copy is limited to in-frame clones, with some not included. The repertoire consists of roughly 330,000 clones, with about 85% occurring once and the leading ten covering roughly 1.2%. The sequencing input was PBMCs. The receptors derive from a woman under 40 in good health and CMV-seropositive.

CDR3 amino acids: CASSTASTQYEQYF. CDR3 nucleotide sequence: TGTGCCAGTAGTACTGCATCTACACAGTACGAGCAGTACTTC. V is TRBV19 and J is TRBJ2-7; D not certain. V lost 4 bases and J lost 4, with 14 bases in between. Germline V gene lookup returns CDR1 LNHDA and CDR2 SQIVND (reference sequence). CDR3 length: 14 amino acids.

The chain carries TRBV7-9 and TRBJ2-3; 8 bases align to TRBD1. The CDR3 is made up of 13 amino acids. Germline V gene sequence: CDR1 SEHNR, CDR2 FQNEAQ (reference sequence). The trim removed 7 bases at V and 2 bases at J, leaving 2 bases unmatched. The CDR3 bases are TGTGCCAGCAACAGGGGGGCCACAGATACGCAGTATTTT. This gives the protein CASNRGATDTQYF. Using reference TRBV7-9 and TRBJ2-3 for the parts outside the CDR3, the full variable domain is DTGVSQNPRHKITKRGQNVTFRCDPISEHNRLYWYRQTLGQGPEFLTYFQNEAQLEKSRLLSDRFSAERPKGSFSTLEIQRTEQGDSAMYLCASNRGATDTQYFGPGTRLTVL.

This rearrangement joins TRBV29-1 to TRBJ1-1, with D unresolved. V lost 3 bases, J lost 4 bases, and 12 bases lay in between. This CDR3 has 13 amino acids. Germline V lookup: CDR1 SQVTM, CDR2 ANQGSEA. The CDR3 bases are TGCAGCGTTGACAGTCCCCGTGGCACTGAAGCTTTCTTT. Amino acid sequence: CSVDSPRGTEAFF.

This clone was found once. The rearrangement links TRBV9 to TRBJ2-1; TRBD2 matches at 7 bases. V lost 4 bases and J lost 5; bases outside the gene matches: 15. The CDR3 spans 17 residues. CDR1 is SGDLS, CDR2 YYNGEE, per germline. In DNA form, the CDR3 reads TGTGCCAGCAGCCAAAACGGGGCCGGGACTACCGACAATGAGCAGTTCTTC. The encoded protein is CASSQNGAGTTDNEQFF.

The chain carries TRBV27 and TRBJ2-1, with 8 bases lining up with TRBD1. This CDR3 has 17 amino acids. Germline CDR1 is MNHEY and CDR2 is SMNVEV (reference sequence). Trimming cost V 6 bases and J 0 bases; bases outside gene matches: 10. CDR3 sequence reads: CASRSDRGEYSYNEQFF. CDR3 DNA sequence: TGTGCCAGCAGGTCCGACAGGGGCGAATACTCCTACAATGAGCAGTTCTTC.

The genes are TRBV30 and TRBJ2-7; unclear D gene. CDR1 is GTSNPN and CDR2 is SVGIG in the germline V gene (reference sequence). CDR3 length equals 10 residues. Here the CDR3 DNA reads TGTGCGTGTGGTCGCCTAGAGCAGTACTTC. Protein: CACGRLEQYF.

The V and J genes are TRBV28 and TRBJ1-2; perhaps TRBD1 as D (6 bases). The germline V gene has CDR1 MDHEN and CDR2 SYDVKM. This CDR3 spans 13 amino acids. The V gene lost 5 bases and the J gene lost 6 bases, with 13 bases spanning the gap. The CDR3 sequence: CASSPRGFNGYTF. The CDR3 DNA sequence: TGTGCCAGCAGTCCGAGGGGGTTCAATGGCTACACCTTC.

This chain's CDR3 is CASSLTGDNQPQHF. In DNA, the CDR3 is TGTGCCAGCAGCTTGACAGGGGACAATCAGCCCCAGCATTTT. The rearrangement uses TRBV6-1 and TRBJ1-5; 8 bases match TRBD1. The CDR3 runs to 14 residues. Trimming removed 6 bases from V and 3 bases from J; junction bases left unmatched: 4. Germline CDR1 and CDR2: MNHNS and SASEGT.

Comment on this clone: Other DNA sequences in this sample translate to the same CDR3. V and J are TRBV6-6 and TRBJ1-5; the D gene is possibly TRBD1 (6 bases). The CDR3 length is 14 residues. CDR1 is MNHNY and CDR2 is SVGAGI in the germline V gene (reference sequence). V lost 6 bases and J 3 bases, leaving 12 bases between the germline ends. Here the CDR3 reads CASRGGGVNQPQHF. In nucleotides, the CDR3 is TGTGCCAGCAGGGGAGGGGGAGTCAATCAGCCCCAGCATTTT.

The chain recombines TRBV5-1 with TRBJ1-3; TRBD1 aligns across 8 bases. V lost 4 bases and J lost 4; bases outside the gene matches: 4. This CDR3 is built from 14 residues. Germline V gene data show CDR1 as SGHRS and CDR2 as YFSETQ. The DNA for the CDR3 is TGCGCCAGCAGCGTCAGGGGGCAAGGAAACACCATATATTTT. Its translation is CASSVRGQGNTIYF.

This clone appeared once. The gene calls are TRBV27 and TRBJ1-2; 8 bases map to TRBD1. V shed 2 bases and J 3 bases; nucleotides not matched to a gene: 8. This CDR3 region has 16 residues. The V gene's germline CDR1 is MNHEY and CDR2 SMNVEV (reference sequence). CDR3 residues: CASSLRMTGADYGYTF. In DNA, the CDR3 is TGTGCCAGCAGTTTAAGGATGACAGGGGCGGACTATGGCTACACCTTC.

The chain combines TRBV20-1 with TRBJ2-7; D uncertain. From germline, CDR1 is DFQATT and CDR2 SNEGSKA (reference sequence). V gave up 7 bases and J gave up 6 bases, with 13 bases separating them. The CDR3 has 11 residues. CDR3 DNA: TGCAGTGTTGGATTAGTCTCCGAGCAGTACTTC. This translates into CSVGLVSEQYF.

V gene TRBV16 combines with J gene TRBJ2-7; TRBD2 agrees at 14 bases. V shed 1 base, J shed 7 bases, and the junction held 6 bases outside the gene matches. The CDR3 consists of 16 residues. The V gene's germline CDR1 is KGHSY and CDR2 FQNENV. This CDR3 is CASSQWGLAGAGEQYF. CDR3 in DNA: TGTGCCAGCAGCCAATGGGGACTAGCGGGAGCTGGGGAGCAGTACTTC. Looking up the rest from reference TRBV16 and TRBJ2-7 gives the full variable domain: GEEVAQTPKHLVRGEGQKAKLYCAPIKGHSYVFWYQQVLKNEFKFLISFQNENVFDETGMPKERFSAKCLPNSPCSLEIQATKLEDSAVYFCASSQWGLAGAGEQYFGPGTRLTVT.

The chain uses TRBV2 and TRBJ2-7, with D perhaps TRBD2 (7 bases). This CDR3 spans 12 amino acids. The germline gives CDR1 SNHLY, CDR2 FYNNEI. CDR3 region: CGGGALNYEQYF. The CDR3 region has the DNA TGTGGTGGGGGGGCGCTAAACTACGAGCAGTACTTC.

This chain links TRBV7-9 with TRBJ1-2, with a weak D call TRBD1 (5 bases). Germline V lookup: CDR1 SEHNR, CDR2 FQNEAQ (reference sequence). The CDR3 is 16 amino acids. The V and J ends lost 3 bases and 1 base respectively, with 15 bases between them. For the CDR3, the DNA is TGTGCCAGCAGCTTGGTAGGGGATCGAATTAACTATGGCTACACCTTC. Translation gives CASSLVGDRINYGYTF.

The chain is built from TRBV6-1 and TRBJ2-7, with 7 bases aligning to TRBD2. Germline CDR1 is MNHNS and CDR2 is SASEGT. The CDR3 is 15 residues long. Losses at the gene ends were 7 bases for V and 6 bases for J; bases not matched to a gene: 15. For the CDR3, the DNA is TGTGCCAGCACCCCCCGGGGGGTATCTCCCCTCGAGCAGTACTTC. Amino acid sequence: CASTPRGVSPLEQYF.

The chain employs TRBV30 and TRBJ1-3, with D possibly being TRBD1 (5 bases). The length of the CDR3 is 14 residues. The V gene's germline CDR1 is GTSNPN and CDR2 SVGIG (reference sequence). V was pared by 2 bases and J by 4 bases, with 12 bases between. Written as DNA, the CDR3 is TGTGCCTGGAGTAAGCCGGACAAAGGAAACACCATATATTTT. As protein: CAWSKPDKGNTIYF.

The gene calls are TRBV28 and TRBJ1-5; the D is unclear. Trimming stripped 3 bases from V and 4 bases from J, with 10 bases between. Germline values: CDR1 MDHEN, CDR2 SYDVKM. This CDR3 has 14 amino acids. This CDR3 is CASSFRAGNQPQHF. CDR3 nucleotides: TGTGCCAGCAGTTTTCGTGCAGGTAATCAGCCCCAGCATTTT.

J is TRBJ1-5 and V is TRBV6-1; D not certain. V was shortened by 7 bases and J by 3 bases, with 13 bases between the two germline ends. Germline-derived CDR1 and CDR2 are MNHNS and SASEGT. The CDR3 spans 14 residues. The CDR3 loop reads CASTVSQTNQPQHF. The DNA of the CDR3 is TGTGCCAGCACCGTGAGCCAGACCAATCAGCCCCAGCATTTT.

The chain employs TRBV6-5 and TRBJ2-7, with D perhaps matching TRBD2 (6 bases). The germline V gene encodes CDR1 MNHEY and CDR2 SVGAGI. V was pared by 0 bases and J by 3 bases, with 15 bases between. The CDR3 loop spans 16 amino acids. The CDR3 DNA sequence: TGTGCCAGCAGTTACTCGAGGCAGGGCGGGGACTACGAGCAGTACTTC. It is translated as CASSYSRQGGDYEQYF.

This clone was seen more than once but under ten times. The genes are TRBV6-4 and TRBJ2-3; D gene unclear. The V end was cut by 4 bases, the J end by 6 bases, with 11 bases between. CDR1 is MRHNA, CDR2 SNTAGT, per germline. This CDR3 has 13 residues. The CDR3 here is CASSASEQDTQYF. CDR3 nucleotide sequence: TGTGCCAGCAGTGCCTCCGAGCAGGATACGCAGTATTTT.

This chain's CDR3 is CASRTRGVDTGELFF. In nucleotides, the CDR3 is TGTGCCAGCAGAACCAGGGGAGTGGACACCGGGGAGCTGTTTTTT. The rearrangement links TRBV6-1 to TRBJ2-2, with a weak D call TRBD1 (6 bases). Between the trimmed V and J ends, which lost 6 bases and 3 bases, there was a span of 14 bases. Germline V gene sequence: CDR1 MNHNS, CDR2 SASEGT. This CDR3 is 15 amino acids long.